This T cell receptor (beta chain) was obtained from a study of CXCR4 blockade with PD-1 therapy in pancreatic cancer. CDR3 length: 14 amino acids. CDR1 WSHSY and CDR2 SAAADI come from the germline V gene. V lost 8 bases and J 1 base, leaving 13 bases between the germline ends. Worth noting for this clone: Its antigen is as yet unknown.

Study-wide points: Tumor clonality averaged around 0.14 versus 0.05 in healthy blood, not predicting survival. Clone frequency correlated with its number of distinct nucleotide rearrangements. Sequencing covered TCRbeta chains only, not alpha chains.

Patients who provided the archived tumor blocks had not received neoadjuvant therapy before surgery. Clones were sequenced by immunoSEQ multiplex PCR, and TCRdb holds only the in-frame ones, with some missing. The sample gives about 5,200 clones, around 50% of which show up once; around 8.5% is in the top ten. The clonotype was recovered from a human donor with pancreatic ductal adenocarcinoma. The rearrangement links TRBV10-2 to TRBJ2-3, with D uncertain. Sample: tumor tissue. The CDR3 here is CASGPKERTDTQYF. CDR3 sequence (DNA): TGCGCCAGCGGGCCCAAGGAACGCACAGATACGCAGTATTTT.